The clone carrying this TCR beta chain was picked up many times. The data belong to a study of identical twins' blood T cells. CDR1 is MNHNS, CDR2 SASEGT, per germline. The CDR3 totals 11 residues. Between the trimmed V and J ends, which lost 8 bases and 8 bases, there was a span of 7 bases. A single record per CDR3 protein comes from TCRdb applying MiXCR to the 5' RACE reads. Here the sample spans hundreds of thousands of distinct CDR3 sequences, over 25% being singletons. The chain employs TRBV6-1 and TRBJ1-6; D not certain. Sequences were obtained from PBMCs. This clonotype originated in a woman aged 18 to 55 in good health. The CDR3 coding sequence is TGTGCCAGCGGAGGCGATTCACCCCTCCACTTT. This codes for CASGGDSPLHF.